The 2 T cell receptor beta chains reported below all come from one sample, sequenced in a study of blood T cell repertoires in COVID-19. Here immunoSEQ multiplex PCR was the method, and the copy in TCRdb shows in-frame clones only, minus some. The sample shows approximately 240,000 clones, roughly 84% of them seen only once. What was sequenced was peripheral blood. These receptors all stem from a woman in her 40s with active or convalescent COVID-19.

The chain links TRBV11-2 to TRBJ1-6; 7 bases line up with TRBD1. This CDR3 spans 18 amino acids. Trimming removed 1 base from V and 7 bases from J; junction bases left unmatched: 13. Germline CDR1 and CDR2: SGHAT and FQNNGV. CDR3: CASSLVVRGHLPNSPLHF. The CDR3 DNA reads TGTGCCAGCAGCTTAGTGGTTAGGGGGCACCTCCCAAATTCACCCCTCCACTTT.

This clone was recorded only once. The CDR3 DNA is TGTGCCATCAGTATACTAGCGGGGGGCTTTTACACCGGGGAGCTGTTTTTT. Protein: CAISILAGGFYTGELFF. The V and J genes are TRBV10-3 and TRBJ2-2; 12 positions agree with TRBD2. This CDR3 has 17 residues. J was trimmed by 3 bases and V by 5 bases; bases with no gene match: 7. Germline CDR1 ENHRY, CDR2 SYGVKD.